This TCR beta chain stems from a study of identical twins. Broader study findings: Conclusions relied on cross-sectional statistical analysis, not following the same donors. Out-of-frame alpha sequences that twins shared showed excess low generation probability.

A single record per CDR3 protein comes from TCRdb applying MiXCR to the 5' RACE reads. The sample includes some 1,600,000 distinct CDR3 sequences, 32% of them seen just once. Germline CDR1 SEHNR, CDR2 FQNEAQ (reference sequence). The V and J ends lost 5 bases and 2 bases respectively, with 15 bases between them. This CDR3 spans 15 amino acids. There are a few counts of this clonotype. Its antigen is currently unknown. Input material: cord blood. V and J are TRBV7-9 and TRBJ2-5; D ambiguous. This receptor was obtained from a newborn girl in good health. The DNA of the CDR3 is TGTGCCAGCAGCCCAACGACACAACCTCAAGAGACCCAGTACTTC. Its protein is CASSPTTQPQETQYF.